Given below is one T cell receptor beta chain in context. What it recognizes is unknown. The data belong to a study of cytomegalovirus exposure and HLA in healthy donors. This CDR3 is 13 amino acids long. V lost 5 bases, J lost 5 bases, and 12 bases lay in between. Germline V gene data show CDR1 as LGHNT and CDR2 as FRNRAP. PCR was performed using 60 Vbeta and 13 Jbeta primers. Profiled with immunoSEQ multiplex PCR; TCRdb holds only in-frame clones, not every one. Of some 130,000 clones detected, 75% to 90% appear once; the ten largest clones hold 2.5% to 3.5%. Findings and limits, study-wide: It is likely that the observed cluster of highly shared sequence variants was a sequencing artifact. In vitro, three CMV-associated chains proved specific for CMV antigens. In a later analysis, HLA-associated TCR beta chains were more clonally expanded than equally common others. Later work found that TCR association rates differed between HLA loci; DRB1 had the most and HLA-C the fewest.

The specimen sequenced was PBMCs. The rearrangement uses TRBV12-5 and TRBJ1-1; no clear D gene. This TCR was sampled from a male donor in good health and CMV-seronegative. Written as DNA, the CDR3 is TGTGCTAGTGGTAGCGGGGAGGGAACTGAAGCTTTCTTT. Translated: CASGSGEGTEAFF.